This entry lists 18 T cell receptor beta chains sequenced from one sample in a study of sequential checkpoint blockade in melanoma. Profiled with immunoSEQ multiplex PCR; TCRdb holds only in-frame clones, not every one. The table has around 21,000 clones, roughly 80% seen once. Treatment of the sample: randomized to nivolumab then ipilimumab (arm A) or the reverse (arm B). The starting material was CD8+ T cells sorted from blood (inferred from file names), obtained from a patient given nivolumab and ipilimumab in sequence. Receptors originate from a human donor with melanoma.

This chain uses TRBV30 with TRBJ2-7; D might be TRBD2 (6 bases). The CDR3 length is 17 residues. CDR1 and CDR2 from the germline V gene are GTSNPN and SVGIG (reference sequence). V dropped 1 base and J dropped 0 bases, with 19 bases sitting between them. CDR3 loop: CAWSAGLTYRYSYEQYF. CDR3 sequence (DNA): TGTGCCTGGAGTGCGGGACTCACTTACCGTTACTCCTACGAGCAGTACTTC.

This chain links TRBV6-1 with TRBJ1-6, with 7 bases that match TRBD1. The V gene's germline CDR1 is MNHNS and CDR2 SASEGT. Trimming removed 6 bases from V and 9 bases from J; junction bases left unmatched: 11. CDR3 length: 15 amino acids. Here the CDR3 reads CASRPSQGTLSPLHF. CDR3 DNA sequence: TGTGCCAGCAGACCCTCACAGGGGACCCTTTCACCCCTCCACTTT.

CDR3 sequence reads: CASSARVPYEQYF. The CDR3 DNA reads TGTGCCAGCAGCGCCAGGGTTCCCTACGAGCAGTACTTC. The chain couples TRBV9 to TRBJ2-7, with a weak D call TRBD1 (5 bases). This CDR3 region has 13 residues. With 3 bases removed from V and 2 bases from J, the gap between germline ends came to 9 bases. CDR1 and CDR2 (germline): SGDLS, YYNGEE.

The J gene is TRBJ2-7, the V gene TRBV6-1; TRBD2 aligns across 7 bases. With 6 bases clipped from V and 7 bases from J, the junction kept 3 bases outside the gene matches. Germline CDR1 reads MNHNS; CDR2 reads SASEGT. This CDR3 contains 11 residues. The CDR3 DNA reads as TGTGCCAGCAGACTAGCGCGGGAGCAGTACTTC. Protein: CASRLAREQYF.

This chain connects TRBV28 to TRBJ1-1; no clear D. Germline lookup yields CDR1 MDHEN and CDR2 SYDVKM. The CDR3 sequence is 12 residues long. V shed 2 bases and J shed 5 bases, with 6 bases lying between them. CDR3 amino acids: CASSLSQTEAFF. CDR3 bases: TGTGCCAGCAGTTTAAGTCAGACTGAAGCTTTCTTT. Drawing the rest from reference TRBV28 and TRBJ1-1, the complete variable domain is DVKVTQSSRYLVKRTGEKVFLECVQDMDHENMFWYRQDPGLGLRLIYFSYDVKMKEKGDIPEGYSVSREKKERFSLILESASTNQTSMYLCASSLSQTEAFFGQGTRLTVV.

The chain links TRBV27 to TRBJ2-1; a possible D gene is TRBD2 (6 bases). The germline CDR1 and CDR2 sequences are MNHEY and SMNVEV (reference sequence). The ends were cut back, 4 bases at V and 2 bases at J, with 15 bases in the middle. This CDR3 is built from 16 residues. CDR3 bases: TGTGCCAGCAGTTGGGAACTAGCCCACGCCTACAATGAGCAGTTCTTC. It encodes CASSWELAHAYNEQFF.

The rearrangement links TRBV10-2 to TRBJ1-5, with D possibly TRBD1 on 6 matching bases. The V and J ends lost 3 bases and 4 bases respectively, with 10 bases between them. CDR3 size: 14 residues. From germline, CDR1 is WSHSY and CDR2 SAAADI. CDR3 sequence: CASSDVTGNQPQHF. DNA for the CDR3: TGCGCCAGCAGTGATGTTACAGGGAATCAGCCCCAGCATTTT.

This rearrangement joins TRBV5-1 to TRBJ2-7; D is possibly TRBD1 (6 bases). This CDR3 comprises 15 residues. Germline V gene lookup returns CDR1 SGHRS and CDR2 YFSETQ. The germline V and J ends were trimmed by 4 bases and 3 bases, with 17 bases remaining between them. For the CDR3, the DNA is TGCGCCAGCAGCCCAGAACCGGGACACAACTACGAGCAGTACTTC. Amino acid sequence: CASSPEPGHNYEQYF.

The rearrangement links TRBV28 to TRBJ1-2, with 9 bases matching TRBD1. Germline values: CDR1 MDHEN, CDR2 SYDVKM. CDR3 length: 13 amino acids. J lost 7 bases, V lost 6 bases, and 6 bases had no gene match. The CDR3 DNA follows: TGTGCCAGCAGCCCAGGACAGGGGTCTGGCTACACCTTC. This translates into CASSPGQGSGYTF.

CDR3 DNA: TGTGCTAGTGGTATCGGGACAGGGTTTACTGAGCAGTTCTTC. This encodes CASGIGTGFTEQFF. The chain combines TRBV12-5 with TRBJ2-1, with 9 positions matching TRBD1. The germline CDR1 and CDR2 sequences are LGHNT and FRNRAP. V trimming: 5 bases; J trimming: 9 bases; junction bases outside the gene matches: 8. The CDR3 extends over 14 amino acids.

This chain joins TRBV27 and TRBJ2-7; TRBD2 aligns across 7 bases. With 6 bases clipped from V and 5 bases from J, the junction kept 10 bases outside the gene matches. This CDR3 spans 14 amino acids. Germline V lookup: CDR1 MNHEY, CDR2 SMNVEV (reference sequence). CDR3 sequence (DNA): TGTGCCAGCAGCACCCGGGACTATTCACACGAGCAGTACTTC. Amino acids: CASSTRDYSHEQYF.

The CDR3 protein is CSVLGHLSGANVLTF. The CDR3 bases are TGCAGCGTTCTCGGTCACCTCTCTGGGGCCAACGTCCTGACTTTC. The J gene is TRBJ2-6, the V gene TRBV29-1, with no clear D. Trimming pared 5 bases from V and 0 bases from J, leaving 11 bases between. This CDR3 has 15 residues. Looked up from germline, CDR1 is SQVTM and CDR2 is ANQGSEA. The complete variable domain, with remaining parts taken from reference TRBV29-1 and TRBJ2-6, reads SAVISQKPSRDICQRGTSLTIQCQVDSQVTMMFWYRQQPGQSLTLIATANQGSEATYESGFVIDKFPISRPNLTFSTLTVSNMSPEDSSIYLCSVLGHLSGANVLTFGAGSRLTVL.

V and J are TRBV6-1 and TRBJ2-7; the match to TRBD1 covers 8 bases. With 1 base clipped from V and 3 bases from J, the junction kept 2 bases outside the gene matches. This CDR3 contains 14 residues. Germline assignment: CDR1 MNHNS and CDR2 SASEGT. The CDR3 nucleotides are TGTGCCAGCAGTGAAGGGACAGGGTTCTACGAGCAGTACTTC. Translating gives CASSEGTGFYEQYF.

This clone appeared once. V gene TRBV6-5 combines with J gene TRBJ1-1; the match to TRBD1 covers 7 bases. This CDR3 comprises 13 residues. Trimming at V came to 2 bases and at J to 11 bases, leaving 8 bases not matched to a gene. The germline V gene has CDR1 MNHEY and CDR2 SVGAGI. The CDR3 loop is CASSYNRGVTAFF. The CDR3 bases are TGTGCCAGCAGTTACAACAGGGGAGTAACGGCTTTCTTT.

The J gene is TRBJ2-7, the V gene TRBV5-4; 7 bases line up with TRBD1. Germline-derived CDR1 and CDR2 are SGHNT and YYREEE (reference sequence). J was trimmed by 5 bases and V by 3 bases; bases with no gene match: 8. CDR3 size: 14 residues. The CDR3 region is CASSSTGLVDEQYF. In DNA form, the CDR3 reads TGTGCCAGCAGCTCGACAGGGTTGGTCGACGAGCAGTACTTC.

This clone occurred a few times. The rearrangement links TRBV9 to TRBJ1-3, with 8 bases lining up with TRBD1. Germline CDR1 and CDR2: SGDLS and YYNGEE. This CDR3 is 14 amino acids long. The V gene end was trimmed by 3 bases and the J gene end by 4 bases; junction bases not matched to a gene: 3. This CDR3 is CASSAWTGGNTIYF. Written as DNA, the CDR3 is TGTGCCAGCAGCGCCTGGACAGGGGGAAACACCATATATTTT.

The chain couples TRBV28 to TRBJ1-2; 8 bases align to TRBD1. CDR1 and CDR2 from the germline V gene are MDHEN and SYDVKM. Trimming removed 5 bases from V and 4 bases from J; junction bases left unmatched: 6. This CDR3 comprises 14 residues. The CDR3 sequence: CASSKQGESYGYTF. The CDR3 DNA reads TGTGCCAGCAGTAAACAGGGGGAAAGCTATGGCTACACCTTC.

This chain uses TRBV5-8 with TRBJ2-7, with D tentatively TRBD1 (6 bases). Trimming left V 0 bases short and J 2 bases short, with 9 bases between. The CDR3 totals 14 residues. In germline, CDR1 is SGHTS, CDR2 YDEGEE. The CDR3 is CASSLDRETYEQYF. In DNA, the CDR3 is TGTGCCAGCAGCTTGGACAGGGAAACCTACGAGCAGTACTTC.